This TCR beta chain was captured by sequencing in a study of Ad26.COV2.S vaccination and SARS-CoV-2 variants. Across the whole study: Intramuscularly, Ad26.COV2.S was given either once or twice, 56 days apart.

For this clone: What it recognizes is unknown.

Treatment defined: roughly 18 received Ad26.COV2.S at low or high dose, single or two shots; about 5 received placebo; per-sample allocation not given. Collection of samples fell on day 63 after the first vaccine or placebo injection. Findings and caveats of the study: Relative to placebo recipients, vaccine recipients exhibited elevated spike-specific TCR breadth. Non-spike TCR breadth did not differ much between vaccine and placebo recipients. The TCR breadth and depth analyses may have produced an underestimate of total T cell responses.

The method was immunoSEQ multiplex PCR; TCRdb's version includes in-frame clones alone and lacks a portion of them. The sample has a few hundred thousand clones; 87% are singletons. The clonotype originates from a person aged 18-65 years who received the Ad26.COV2.S COVID-19 vaccine or a placebo. Here the sequenced sample was peripheral blood, taken in a trial of Ad26.COV2.S vaccine versus placebo.

Written as DNA, the CDR3 is TGTGCCAGCAGCCGCAGGAGGAGCACTGAAGCTTTCTTT. It encodes CASSRRRSTEAFF. V gene TRBV6-5 combines with J gene TRBJ1-1; D is ambiguous. The CDR3 contains 13 residues. Germline V gene lookup returns CDR1 MNHEY and CDR2 SVGAGI. Trimming stripped 6 bases from V and 4 bases from J, with 12 bases between.